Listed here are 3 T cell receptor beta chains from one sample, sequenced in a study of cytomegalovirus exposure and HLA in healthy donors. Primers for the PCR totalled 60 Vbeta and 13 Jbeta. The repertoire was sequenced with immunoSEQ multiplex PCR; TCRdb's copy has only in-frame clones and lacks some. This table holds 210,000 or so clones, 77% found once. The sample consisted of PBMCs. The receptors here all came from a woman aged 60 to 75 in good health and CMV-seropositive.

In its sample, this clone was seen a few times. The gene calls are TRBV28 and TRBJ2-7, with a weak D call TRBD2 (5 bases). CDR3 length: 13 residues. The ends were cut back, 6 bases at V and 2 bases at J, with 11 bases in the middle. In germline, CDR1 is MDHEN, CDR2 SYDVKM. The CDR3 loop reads CASSSGSPYEQYF. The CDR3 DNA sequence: TGTGCCAGCAGCTCGGGAAGCCCCTACGAGCAGTACTTC.

For the CDR3, the DNA is TGCAGCGTTGGGGGCGGAAAGACCGGGGAGCTGTTTTTT. Protein sequence: CSVGGGKTGELFF. The rearrangement uses TRBV29-1 and TRBJ2-2; D perhaps matches TRBD1 (5 bases). The CDR3 sequence is 13 residues long. Germline-derived CDR1 and CDR2 are SQVTM and ANQGSEA. V gave up 4 bases and J gave up 5 bases, with 11 bases separating them.

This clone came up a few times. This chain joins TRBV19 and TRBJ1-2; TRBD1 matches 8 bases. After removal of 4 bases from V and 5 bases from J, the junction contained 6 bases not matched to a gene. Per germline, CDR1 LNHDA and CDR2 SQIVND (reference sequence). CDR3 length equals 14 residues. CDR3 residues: CASSTDRGNYGYTF. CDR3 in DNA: TGTGCCAGTAGTACAGACAGGGGAAATTATGGCTACACCTTC.